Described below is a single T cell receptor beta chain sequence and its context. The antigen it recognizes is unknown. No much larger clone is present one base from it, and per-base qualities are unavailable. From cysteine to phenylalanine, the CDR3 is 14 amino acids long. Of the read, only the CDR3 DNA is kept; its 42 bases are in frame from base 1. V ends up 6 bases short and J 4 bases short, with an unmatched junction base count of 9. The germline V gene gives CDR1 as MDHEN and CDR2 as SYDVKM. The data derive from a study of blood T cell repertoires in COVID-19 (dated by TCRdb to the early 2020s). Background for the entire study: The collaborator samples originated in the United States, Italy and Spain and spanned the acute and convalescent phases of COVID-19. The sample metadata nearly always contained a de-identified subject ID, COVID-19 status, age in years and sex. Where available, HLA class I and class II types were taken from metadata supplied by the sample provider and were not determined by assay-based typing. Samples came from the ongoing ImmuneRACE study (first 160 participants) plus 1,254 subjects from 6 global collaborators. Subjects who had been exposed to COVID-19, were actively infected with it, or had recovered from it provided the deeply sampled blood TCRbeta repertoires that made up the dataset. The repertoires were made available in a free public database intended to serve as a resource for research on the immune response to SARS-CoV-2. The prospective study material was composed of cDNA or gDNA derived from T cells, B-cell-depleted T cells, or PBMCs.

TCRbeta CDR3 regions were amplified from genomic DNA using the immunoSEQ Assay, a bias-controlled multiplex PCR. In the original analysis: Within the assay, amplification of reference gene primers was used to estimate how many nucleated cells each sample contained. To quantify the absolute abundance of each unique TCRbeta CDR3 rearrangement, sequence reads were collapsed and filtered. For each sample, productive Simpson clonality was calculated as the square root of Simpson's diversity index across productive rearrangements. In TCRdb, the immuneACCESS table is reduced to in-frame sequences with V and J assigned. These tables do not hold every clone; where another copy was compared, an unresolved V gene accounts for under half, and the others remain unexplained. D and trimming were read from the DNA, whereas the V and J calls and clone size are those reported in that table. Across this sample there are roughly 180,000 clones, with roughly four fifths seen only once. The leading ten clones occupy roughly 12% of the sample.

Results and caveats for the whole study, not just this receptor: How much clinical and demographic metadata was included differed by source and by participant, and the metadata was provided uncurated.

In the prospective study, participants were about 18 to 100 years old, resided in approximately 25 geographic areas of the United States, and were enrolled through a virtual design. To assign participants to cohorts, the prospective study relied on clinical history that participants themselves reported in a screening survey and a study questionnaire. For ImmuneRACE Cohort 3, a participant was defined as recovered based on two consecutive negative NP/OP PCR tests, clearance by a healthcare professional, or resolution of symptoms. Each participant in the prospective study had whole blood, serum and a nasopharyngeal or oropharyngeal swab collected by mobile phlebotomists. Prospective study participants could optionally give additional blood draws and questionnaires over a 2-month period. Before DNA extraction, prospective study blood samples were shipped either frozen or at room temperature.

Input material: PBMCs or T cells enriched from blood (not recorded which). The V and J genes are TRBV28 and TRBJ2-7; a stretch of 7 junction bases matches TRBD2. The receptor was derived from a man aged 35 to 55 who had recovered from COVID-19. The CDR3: CASSPGRAPYEQYF. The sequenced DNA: TGTGCCAGCAGCCCAGGGAGGGCCCCATACGAGCAGTACTTC.